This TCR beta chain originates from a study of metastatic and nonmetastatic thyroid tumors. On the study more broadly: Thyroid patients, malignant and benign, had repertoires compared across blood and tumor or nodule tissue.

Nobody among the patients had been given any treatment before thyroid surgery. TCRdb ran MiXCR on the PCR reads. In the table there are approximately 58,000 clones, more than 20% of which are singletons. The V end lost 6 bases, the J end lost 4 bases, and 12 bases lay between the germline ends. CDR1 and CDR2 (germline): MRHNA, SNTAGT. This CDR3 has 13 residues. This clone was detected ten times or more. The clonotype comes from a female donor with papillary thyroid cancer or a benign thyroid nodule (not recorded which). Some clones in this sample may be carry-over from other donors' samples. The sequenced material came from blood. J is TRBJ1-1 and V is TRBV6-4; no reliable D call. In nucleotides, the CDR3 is TGTGCCAGCAGCACCAAAGAGGGCACTGAAGCTTTCTTT. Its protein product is CASSTKEGTEAFF.